Below, 5 T cell receptor beta chains from the same sample are listed, as sequenced in a study of Ad26.COV2.S vaccination and SARS-CoV-2 variants. Profiling relied on immunoSEQ multiplex PCR, and the TCRdb table lists in-frame clones only, not all of them. Of about 410,000 clones listed, about nine tenths were seen once; the top ten hold about 3.6%. The sample's treatment: roughly 18 received Ad26.COV2.S at low or high dose, single or two shots; a few received placebo; per-sample allocation not given. Collection of the samples took place on day 63 after the first injection of vaccine or placebo. The sample here was peripheral blood, taken in a trial of Ad26.COV2.S vaccine versus placebo. The receptor set was obtained from a person between 18 and 65 years old who received the Ad26.COV2.S COVID-19 vaccine or a placebo.

The rearrangement uses TRBV4-1 and TRBJ2-6; 12 bases match TRBD1. There are 20 residues in the CDR3. J gave up 0 bases and V 2 bases, and 8 bases lay outside the gene matches. Germline V CDR1 and CDR2: MGHRA, YSYEKL. The DNA of the CDR3 is TGCGCCAGCAGCCAATACAGCCTGGGACAGGGGGCCTCTGGGGCCAACGTCCTGACTTTC. Translated: CASSQYSLGQGASGANVLTF.

The chain employs TRBV11-2 and TRBJ2-2; no clear D gene. Germline CDR1 reads SGHAT; CDR2 reads FQNNGV. V lost 5 bases and J lost 6, with 7 bases in between. The CDR3 covers 12 residues. The CDR3 reads CASSPDPGELFF. CDR3 nucleotides: TGTGCCAGCAGCCCTGACCCCGGGGAGCTGTTTTTT.

The genes are TRBV4-2 and TRBJ1-4, with D perhaps matching TRBD1 (5 bases). Germline-derived CDR1 and CDR2 are LGHNA and YNFKEQ. CDR3 length: 15 amino acids. The V end was cut by 1 base, the J end by 8 bases, with 14 bases between. The CDR3 region has the DNA TGTGCCAGCAGCCAAGTGTCCACGTGGGACGAAAAACTGTTTTTT. This gives the protein CASSQVSTWDEKLFF.

J is TRBJ2-1 and V is TRBV3-1 (or the pseudogene TRBV3-2); D may match TRBD1 or TRBD2 (7 bases each). Germline V gene data show CDR1 as LGHDT and CDR2 as YNNKEL (reference sequence). The V end was cut by 5 bases, the J end by 8 bases, with 13 bases between. This CDR3 is 13 amino acids long. The CDR3 DNA reads as TGTGCCAGCAGCTACAGGGGAGGGGATGAGCAGTTCTTC. It is translated as CASSYRGGDEQFF.

The gene calls are TRBV19 and TRBJ1-2; the match to TRBD1 covers 7 bases. Germline V gene data show CDR1 as LNHDA and CDR2 as SQIVND (reference sequence). This CDR3 is 16 amino acids long. V was pared by 5 bases and J by 1 base, with 10 bases of the junction left unmatched. The CDR3 DNA sequence: TGTGCCAGTAGTGACAGGGCAAGGAGGATTAACTATGGCTACACCTTC. Translated: CASSDRARRINYGYTF.